The next 26 T cell receptor beta chains were all read from a single sample in a study of vaccination and CD4 T cells after COVID-19. Once obtained from cultured CD4+ T cells, the DNA was sequenced using the Oncomine TCR Beta short-read assay. CD4+ T cells were cultured, and genomic DNA was extracted from them. TCRdb itself ran the PCR reads through MiXCR, one entry per CDR3 protein. Of 11,000 or so distinct CDR3 sequences in the sample, about two fifths are singletons; the top ten hold about a fifth. No antigen has been identified for these receptors. Treatment here: roughly 10-day PBMC culture with coronavirus spike peptide pools or control peptides (ViraFEST assay). It was before the COVID-19 pandemic (2011-2018) that the unexposed donor's CD4+ T cells were collected. The sequencing input was CD4+ T cells from blood, cultured in vitro. The source is a human donor in good health.

The chain uses TRBV18 and TRBJ1-2, with a possible D match to TRBD1 (5 bases). Germline loops: CDR1 KGHSH, CDR2 LQKENI. V lost 1 base and J 0 bases, leaving 15 bases between the germline ends. There are 17 residues in the CDR3. DNA for the CDR3: TGTGCCAGCTCACCACAGCAGGCCCAAGGGGCTAACTATGGCTACACCTTC. This codes for CASSPQQAQGANYGYTF.

The chain employs TRBV28 and TRBJ2-2; TRBD2 agrees at 10 bases. CDR3 length equals 21 residues. Trimming took 4 bases from V and 5 from J; bases not matched to a gene: 22. Germline V gives CDR1 MDHEN, CDR2 SYDVKM. CDR3 nucleotide sequence: TGTGCCAGCAGTTCCTCGGCCAGGGGGCGATTGGGACTAGCGTGGACCGGGGAGCTGTTTTTT. It specifies CASSSSARGRLGLAWTGELFF.

This clonotype occurred a few times. The CDR3 region is CASSAMGAEAFF. Here the CDR3 DNA reads TGTGCCAGCTCCGCTATGGGGGCTGAAGCTTTCTTT. This sequence joins TRBV2 and TRBJ1-1; D perhaps matches TRBD1 (5 bases). This CDR3 is built from 12 residues. Germline V gene lookup returns CDR1 SNHLY and CDR2 FYNNEI. With 8 bases removed from V and 6 bases from J, the gap between germline ends came to 13 bases.

The chain has TRBV6-1 and TRBJ1-5, with D uncertain. Trimming pared 4 bases from V and 0 bases from J, leaving 10 bases between. The CDR3 spans 15 residues. Germline assignment: CDR1 MNHNS and CDR2 SASEGT. In DNA form, the CDR3 reads TGTGCCAGCAGTGTCAGGAAAAATAGCAATCAGCCCCAGCATTTT. Translating it yields CASSVRKNSNQPQHF.

This clonotype was counted between two and nine times. The CDR3 DNA is TGTGCCAGCAGCTCCTCTGTAGGGTACGAGCAGTACTTC. Protein sequence: CASSSSVGYEQYF. The gene calls are TRBV7-9 and TRBJ2-7, with no clear D. The ends were cut back, 4 bases at V and 4 bases at J, with 11 bases in the middle. The CDR3 sequence is 13 residues long. The germline gives CDR1 SEHNR, CDR2 FQNEAQ (reference sequence).

This clonotype has a handful of counts. J is TRBJ2-5 and V is TRBV7-9, with 11 bases lining up with TRBD2. CDR3 size: 16 residues. CDR1 SEHNR and CDR2 FQNEAQ come from the germline V gene (reference sequence). With V trimmed by 5 bases and J by 4 bases, 9 bases remained unmatched. The CDR3 protein is CASSAKGLAVRETQYF. The CDR3 DNA is TGTGCCAGCAGCGCTAAGGGACTAGCGGTTCGAGAGACCCAGTACTTC.

This clonotype occurred a few times. V is TRBV15 and J is TRBJ2-1; weak D call: TRBD2 (5 bases). The V gene's germline CDR1 is LNHNV and CDR2 YYDKDF (reference sequence). With 4 bases removed from V and 15 bases from J, the gap between germline ends came to 19 bases. The CDR3 covers 13 residues. This chain's CDR3 is CATSTLGAGEMFF. The DNA of the CDR3 is TGTGCCACCAGCACGTTGGGAGCAGGAGAAATGTTCTTC.

The V and J genes are TRBV5-4 and TRBJ2-3; 8 bases fit TRBD2. CDR3 length equals 14 residues. Germline trimming cut 2 bases from V and 4 bases from J; bases unmatched to any gene: 3. Looked up from germline, CDR1 is SGHNT and CDR2 is YYREEE (reference sequence). In DNA form, the CDR3 reads TGTGCCAGCAGCTTAGCGGGAGTGGCAGATACGCAGTATTTT. This encodes CASSLAGVADTQYF.

The gene calls are TRBV2 and TRBJ1-5, with D uncertain. Germline V gene sequence: CDR1 SNHLY, CDR2 FYNNEI. With 2 bases removed from V and 7 bases from J, the gap between germline ends came to 12 bases. The CDR3 has 14 residues. For the CDR3, the DNA is TGTGCCAGCAGTGAAAACCGGCTCCAGCAGCCCCAGCATTTT. Amino acids: CASSENRLQQPQHF. Full variable domain (outside the CDR3, taken from reference TRBV2 and TRBJ1-5): EPEVTQTPSHQVTQMGQEVILRCVPISNHLYFYWYRQILGQKVEFLVSFYNNEISEKSEIFDDQFSVERPDGSNFTLKIRSTKLEDSAMYFCASSENRLQQPQHFGDGTRLSIL.

This clonotype showed up just a few times. The V gene is TRBV20-1, the J gene TRBJ2-3; D unclear. CDR3 length: 13 amino acids. The germline gives CDR1 DFQATT, CDR2 SNEGSKA (reference sequence). With 0 bases removed from V and 2 bases from J, the gap between germline ends came to 6 bases. CDR3 DNA: TGCAGTGCTAGAGATGGGCCCACAGATACGCAGTATTTT. This codes for CSARDGPTDTQYF.

This clonotype was observed a single time. The chain carries TRBV20-1 and TRBJ2-7; D uncertain. The CDR3 has 12 amino acids. The germline V gene encodes CDR1 DFQATT and CDR2 SNEGSKA (reference sequence). V lost 5 bases to trimming and J lost 3 bases, with 11 bases between them. CDR3 sequence (DNA): TGCAGTGCTTCCCGGCTAGACTACGAGCAGTACTTC. Translating gives CSASRLDYEQYF.

V gene TRBV20-1 combines with J gene TRBJ1-2, with D possibly being TRBD1 (6 bases). This CDR3 has 14 amino acids. The germline V gene encodes CDR1 DFQATT and CDR2 SNEGSKA (reference sequence). V lost 2 bases to trimming and J lost 4 bases, with 14 bases between them. DNA for the CDR3: TGCAGTGCTAGATCGGGGACGGGGGCCTATGGCTACACCTTC. Its protein product is CSARSGTGAYGYTF.

This clonotype was observed a few times. The gene calls are TRBV6-5 and TRBJ2-7, with D possibly called TRBD1 or TRBD2 (7 bases each). The CDR3 has 17 residues. CDR1 and CDR2 (germline): MNHEY, SVGAGI. V lost 1 base, J lost 3 bases, and 19 bases lay in between. Here the CDR3 DNA reads TGTGCCAGCAGTTACTGGGCAGGGGGGGATGATTACTACGAGCAGTACTTC. As protein: CASSYWAGGDDYYEQYF.

This clonotype was observed a few times. The chain couples TRBV5-1 to TRBJ2-7, with 9 bases matching TRBD2. Trimming at V came to 0 bases and at J to 4 bases, leaving 5 bases not matched to a gene. Germline V gives CDR1 SGHRS, CDR2 YFSETQ. This CDR3 contains 15 residues. The CDR3 here is CASSLASGTPYEQYF. The DNA of the CDR3 is TGCGCCAGCAGCTTGGCTAGCGGGACTCCTTACGAGCAGTACTTC.

This clonotype appeared a few times. The J gene is TRBJ2-3, the V gene TRBV24-1; D is undetermined. The germline V gene has CDR1 KGHDR and CDR2 SFDVKD. The V end lost 7 bases, the J end lost 6 bases, and 10 bases lay between the germline ends. This CDR3 has 12 residues. The CDR3 nucleotides are TGTGCCACCAGCGCAAAGCAGGATACGCAGTATTTT. Translation gives CATSAKQDTQYF.

This clonotype is classed as medium-sized. This chain uses TRBV4-1 with TRBJ1-2; possible D gene TRBD1, 5 bases. Looked up from germline, CDR1 is MGHRA and CDR2 is YSYEKL. The CDR3 is made up of 13 amino acids. V was shortened by 1 base and J by 7 bases, with 10 bases between the two germline ends. The DNA of the CDR3 is TGCGCCAGCAGCCAAGGGACATTCGGTGGCTACACCTTC. Translated, it gives CASSQGTFGGYTF.

This clonotype qualifies as medium-sized (0.01 to 0.1%). CDR3 DNA sequence: TGTGCCACCAATTACGAGCAGTACTTC. It specifies CATNYEQYF. The gene calls are TRBV27 and TRBJ2-7; D not resolved. Germline CDR1 MNHEY, CDR2 SMNVEV (reference sequence). This CDR3 has 9 amino acids. The V and J ends lost 10 bases and 4 bases respectively, with 5 bases between them.

V is TRBV20-1 and J is TRBJ2-5; TRBD2 matches 12 bases. The V gene end was trimmed by 0 bases and the J gene end by 4 bases; junction bases not matched to a gene: 9. The germline gives CDR1 DFQATT, CDR2 SNEGSKA (reference sequence). This CDR3 has 17 residues. The CDR3 coding sequence is TGCAGTGCTAGAGATGGGGGGGCTAGCGGGAGGGGAGAGACCCAGTACTTC. Translating gives CSARDGGASGRGETQYF.

V is TRBV19 and J is TRBJ2-1; tentative D call: TRBD2 (6 bases). The CDR3 spans 16 residues. The germline V gene encodes CDR1 LNHDA and CDR2 SQIVND (reference sequence). With 1 base removed from V and 7 bases from J, the gap between germline ends came to 17 bases. The CDR3: CASSIGRERVPNEQFF. DNA of the CDR3: TGTGCCAGTAGTATAGGACGGGAGAGAGTCCCAAATGAGCAGTTCTTC.

A few counts support this clonotype. This sequence joins TRBV7-2 and TRBJ1-2; possibly TRBD1 for D (5 bases). V was cut by 5 bases and J by 5 bases, with 30 bases left in between. Germline V gene data show CDR1 as SGHTA and CDR2 as FQGNSA. CDR3 length: 19 amino acids. The DNA of the CDR3 is TGTGCCAGCAGCCCTGGAATTGGGGAGAGGGGCAGATCCCTATATGGCTACACCTTC. Translation gives CASSPGIGERGRSLYGYTF.

This chain uses TRBV19 with TRBJ2-3; D unresolved. V was pared by 5 bases and J by 10 bases, with 16 bases between. Germline CDR1 reads LNHDA; CDR2 reads SQIVND (reference sequence). CDR3 size: 13 residues. CDR3 nucleotide sequence: TGTGCCAGTAGTTTCCTCGACCGAGGTGCGCAGTATTTT. Its translation is CASSFLDRGAQYF.

The chain links TRBV5-5 to TRBJ2-2; D not certain. CDR1 and CDR2 from the germline V gene are SGHKS and YYEKEE (reference sequence). Trimming left V 6 bases short and J 4 bases short, with 10 bases between. This CDR3 region has 13 residues. Written as DNA, the CDR3 is TGTGCCAGCATCCTCGGATTCACCGGGGAGCTGTTTTTT. It codes for CASILGFTGELFF.

This clonotype occurred a few times. The V and J genes are TRBV28 and TRBJ1-2, with unresolved D. The V gene lost 2 bases and the J gene lost 8 bases, with 12 bases spanning the gap. Per the germline V gene, CDR1 is MDHEN and CDR2 is SYDVKM. The CDR3 sequence is 13 residues long. The CDR3 nucleotides read TGTGCCAGCAGTTTAATGACCGCGTACGGCTACACCTTC. It yields the protein CASSLMTAYGYTF.

This chain connects TRBV19 to TRBJ2-1; 9 bases agree with TRBD2. The CDR3 covers 15 residues. CDR1 LNHDA and CDR2 SQIVND come from the germline V gene (reference sequence). The V and J ends lost 4 bases and 6 bases, in that order; junction bases with no gene match: 7. This CDR3 reads CASSTIGTSPNEQFF. The CDR3, as DNA: TGTGCCAGTAGTACAATTGGGACTAGCCCCAATGAGCAGTTCTTC.

The CDR3 reads CASSPTVNTEAFF. CDR3 DNA: TGTGCCAGCAGCCCGACAGTGAACACTGAAGCTTTCTTT. The chain employs TRBV28 and TRBJ1-1; D may be TRBD1 (5 bases). Germline CDR1 reads MDHEN; CDR2 reads SYDVKM. V gave up 6 bases and J gave up 0 bases, with 8 bases separating them. The CDR3 consists of 13 residues.

The sample holds a few counts of this clonotype. The gene calls are TRBV6-2 or TRBV6-3 and TRBJ2-5, with TRBD2 matching 8 bases. This CDR3 comprises 17 residues. Looked up from germline, CDR1 is MNHEY and CDR2 is SVGEGT. V was pared by 0 bases and J by 4 bases, with 10 bases of the junction left unmatched. CDR3 sequence (DNA): TGTGCCAGCAGTTACTCAACGGTAGCGGGATTGCGAGAGACCCAGTACTTC. Protein product: CASSYSTVAGLRETQYF.